The subject of this entry is one T cell receptor (beta chain). Assembly of TCR beta libraries relied on iRepertoire HTBI primers together with Arm-PCR of CDR3 regions. Each CDR3 protein is one row after TCRdb ran MiXCR on the multiplex PCR reads. The top ten hold more than 10% of the sample, which has about 560,000 distinct CDR3 sequences, 16% seen once. The time point: newly diagnosed GD, antithyroid drugs for less than 3 months. PBMCs were the source of the RNA used for TCR sequencing. The sample belongs to a study of regulatory T cells in long-lasting Graves disease. Germline CDR1 is LGHDT and CDR2 is YNNKEL (reference sequence). The CDR3 has 16 amino acids. V dropped 0 bases and J dropped 5 bases, with 16 bases sitting between them. These data were likewise used in another study, on T cells in Graves' hyperthyroidism and ophthalmopathy. In that study: A first-round RT-PCR of the TCR CDR3 used the HTBI primer set. From stable hyperthyroidism, ophthalmopathy was separated by a 13 V-J model.

The sequencing here drew on peripheral blood mononuclear cells (PBMCs), taken at new diagnosis, from a patient treated with antithyroid drugs. The sequence came from a man younger than 35 with Graves disease. The gene calls are TRBV3-1 and TRBJ1-2, with a possible D match to TRBD1 (6 bases). In DNA, the CDR3 is TGTGCCAGCAGCCAAGATCTTGCGGGGGCACGGTATGGCTACACCTTC. Translating it yields CASSQDLAGARYGYTF.